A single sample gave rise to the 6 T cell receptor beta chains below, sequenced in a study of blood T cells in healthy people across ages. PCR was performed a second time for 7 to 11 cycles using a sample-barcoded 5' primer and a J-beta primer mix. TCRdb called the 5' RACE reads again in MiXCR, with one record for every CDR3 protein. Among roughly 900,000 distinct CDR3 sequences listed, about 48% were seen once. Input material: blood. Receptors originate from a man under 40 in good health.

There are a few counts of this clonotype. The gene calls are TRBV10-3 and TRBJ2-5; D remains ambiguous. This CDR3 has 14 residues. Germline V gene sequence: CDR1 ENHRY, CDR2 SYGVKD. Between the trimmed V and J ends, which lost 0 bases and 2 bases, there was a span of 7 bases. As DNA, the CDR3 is TGTGCCATCAGTGAGTCGAACCGGCAAGAGACCCAGTACTTC. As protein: CAISESNRQETQYF.

The CDR3 loop is CASSNGLAGDDKNIQYF. The CDR3 DNA reads as TGTGCCAGCAGCAACGGACTAGCGGGGGATGACAAAAACATTCAGTACTTC. The chain links TRBV7-9 to TRBJ2-4; 13 positions agree with TRBD2. The CDR3 extends over 17 amino acids. CDR1 is SEHNR, CDR2 FQNEAQ, per germline (reference sequence). Losses at the gene ends were 5 bases for V and 3 bases for J; bases not matched to a gene: 7.

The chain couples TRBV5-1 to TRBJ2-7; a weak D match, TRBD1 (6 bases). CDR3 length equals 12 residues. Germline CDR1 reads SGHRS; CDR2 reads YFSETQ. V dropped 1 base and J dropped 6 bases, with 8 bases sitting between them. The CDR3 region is CASSLNRAEQYF. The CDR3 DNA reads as TGCGCCAGCAGCTTGAACAGGGCCGAGCAGTACTTC.

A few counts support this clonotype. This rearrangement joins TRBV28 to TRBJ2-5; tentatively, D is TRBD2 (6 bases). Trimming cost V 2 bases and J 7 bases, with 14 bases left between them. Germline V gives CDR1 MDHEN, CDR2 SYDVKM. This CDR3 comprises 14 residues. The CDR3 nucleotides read TGTGCCAGCAGTTTAGGGGGGTCTCTATGGACCCAGTACTTC. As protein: CASSLGGSLWTQYF. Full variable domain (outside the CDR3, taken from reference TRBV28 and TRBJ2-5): DVKVTQSSRYLVKRTGEKVFLECVQDMDHENMFWYRQDPGLGLRLIYFSYDVKMKEKGDIPEGYSVSREKKERFSLILESASTNQTSMYLCASSLGGSLWTQYFGPGTRLLVL.

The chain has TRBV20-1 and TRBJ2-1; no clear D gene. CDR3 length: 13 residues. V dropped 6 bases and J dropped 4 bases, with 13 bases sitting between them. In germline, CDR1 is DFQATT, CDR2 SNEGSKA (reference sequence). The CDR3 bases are TGCAGTGCCTTCTACGGCATGTACAATGAGCAGTTCTTC. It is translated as CSAFYGMYNEQFF.

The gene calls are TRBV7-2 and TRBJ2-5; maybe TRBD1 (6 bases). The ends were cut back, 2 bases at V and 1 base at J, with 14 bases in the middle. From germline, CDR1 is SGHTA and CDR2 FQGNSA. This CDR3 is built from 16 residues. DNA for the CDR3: TGTGCCAGCAGCTTAAGGGGGAAAACCTTCCAAGAGACCCAGTACTTC. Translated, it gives CASSLRGKTFQETQYF.